Each of the 22 T cell receptor beta chains below was sequenced from the same sample in a study of Tregs in tolerant kidney transplant recipients. The table came from immunoSEQ multiplex PCR; TCRdb's copy has only in-frame clones and leaves some out. Here the sample spans around 120,000 clones, around 91% being singletons. The sequenced sample consisted of CD4+ T cells from blood. Receptors originate from a human donor in good health.

V gene TRBV5-5 combines with J gene TRBJ2-7, with 7 bases lining up with TRBD1. With V trimmed by 4 bases and J by 2 bases, 12 bases remained unmatched. Germline assignment: CDR1 SGHKS and CDR2 YYEKEE (reference sequence). The CDR3 is 16 amino acids. The CDR3 region is CASSAAGTAITYEQYF. CDR3 bases: TGTGCCAGCAGCGCAGCCGGGACAGCCATAACCTACGAGCAGTACTTC.

The chain carries TRBV29-1 and TRBJ1-2; no definite D call. CDR3 size: 12 residues. The germline V gene encodes CDR1 SQVTM and CDR2 ANQGSEA. Trimming pared 7 bases from V and 2 bases from J, leaving 11 bases between. The CDR3 DNA is TGCAGCGCATATACTTTGAACTATGGCTACACCTTC. It specifies CSAYTLNYGYTF.

The chain has TRBV11-2 and TRBJ2-5, with TRBD2 matching over 12 bases. In germline, CDR1 is SGHAT, CDR2 FQNNGV. The CDR3 totals 16 residues. V was clipped by 4 bases and J by 5 bases; unmatched bases: 8. The CDR3 DNA reads TGTGCCAGCAGCTGGTCCCTAGCGGGAGGGAGGGAGACCCAGTACTTC. Translated: CASSWSLAGGRETQYF. The full variable domain, completed using reference TRBV11-2 and TRBJ2-5, is EAGVAQSPRYKIIEKRQSVAFWCNPISGHATLYWYQQILGQGPKLLIQFQNNGVVDDSQLPKDRFSAERLKGVDSTLKIQPAKLEDSAVYLCASSWSLAGGRETQYFGPGTRLLVL.

The chain links TRBV30 to TRBJ2-2; the D is unclear. Trimming pared 0 bases from V and 2 bases from J, leaving 7 bases between. Looked up from germline, CDR1 is GTSNPN and CDR2 is SVGIG (reference sequence). The CDR3 consists of 14 residues. The CDR3 coding sequence is TGTGCCTGGAGTGTAACCTACAACACCGGGGAGCTGTTTTTT. The encoded protein is CAWSVTYNTGELFF.

This chain uses TRBV6-5 with TRBJ1-2; TRBD1 is a possible D gene (6 bases). Trimming pared 2 bases from V and 4 bases from J, leaving 8 bases between. Germline V lookup: CDR1 MNHEY, CDR2 SVGAGI. CDR3 size: 13 residues. The CDR3 nucleotides read TGTGCCAGCAGTTACGAGACAGGCTATGGCTACACCTTC. It encodes CASSYETGYGYTF.

The chain has TRBV15 and TRBJ2-1, with D possibly matching TRBD1 (5 bases). The CDR3 runs to 12 residues. The ends were cut back, 6 bases at V and 10 bases at J, with 13 bases in the middle. The germline CDR1 and CDR2 sequences are LNHNV and YYDKDF (reference sequence). CDR3 sequence (DNA): TGTGCCACCAGGTACAGGTCCATGGAGCAGTTCTTC. Its protein is CATRYRSMEQFF. Based on the CDR3 plus reference TRBV15 and TRBJ2-1, the full variable domain is DAMVIQNPRYQVTQFGKPVTLSCSQTLNHNVMYWYQQKSSQAPKLLFHYYDKDFNNEADTPDNFQSRRPNTSFCFLDIRSPGLGDTAMYLCATRYRSMEQFFGPGTRLTVL.

The chain uses TRBV5-1 and TRBJ2-1; 9 bases align to TRBD1. V lost 3 bases and J lost 4; bases outside the gene matches: 11. Looked up from germline, CDR1 is SGHRS and CDR2 is YFSETQ. The CDR3 has 17 residues. This CDR3 reads CASSSGAPGQGYNEQFF. The CDR3 nucleotides read TGCGCCAGCAGCTCGGGGGCGCCGGGACAGGGATACAATGAGCAGTTCTTC.

The CDR3, as DNA: TGCAGCGTTCGACAGTCAGATGAGACCCAGTACTTC. This codes for CSVRQSDETQYF. V gene TRBV29-1 combines with J gene TRBJ2-5, with D possibly being TRBD1 (5 bases). In germline, CDR1 is SQVTM, CDR2 ANQGSEA. Trimming left V 5 bases short and J 5 bases short, with 12 bases between. There are 12 residues in the CDR3.

This chain links TRBV6-5 with TRBJ2-2; D call uncertain. CDR3 length equals 14 residues. V lost 4 bases, J lost 8 bases, and 14 bases lay in between. The V gene's germline CDR1 is MNHEY and CDR2 SVGAGI. CDR3 in DNA: TGTGCCAGCAGTTTCCGGACCAAACGGGGGGAGCTGTTTTTT. Protein sequence: CASSFRTKRGELFF.

The chain combines TRBV5-4 with TRBJ2-5; tentatively, D is TRBD2 (5 bases). The CDR3 runs to 11 residues. Germline CDR1 is SGHNT and CDR2 is YYREEE (reference sequence). V dropped 4 bases and J dropped 8 bases, with 9 bases sitting between them. The DNA of the CDR3 is TGTGCCAGCAGCATAGGAGGTACCCAGTACTTC. Its translation: CASSIGGTQYF. Based on the CDR3 plus reference TRBV5-4 and TRBJ2-5, the full variable domain is ETGVTQSPTHLIKTRGQQVTLRCSSQSGHNTVSWYQQALGQGPQFIFQYYREEENGRGNFPPRFSGLQFPNYSSELNVNALELDDSALYLCASSIGGTQYFGPGTRLLVL.

Only one count was recorded for this clone. The chain is built from TRBV6-6 and TRBJ1-6, with 7 nucleotides matching TRBD1. This CDR3 comprises 15 residues. Trimming at V came to 5 bases and at J to 7 bases, leaving 8 bases not matched to a gene. CDR1 MNHNY and CDR2 SVGAGI come from the germline V gene (reference sequence). The CDR3 region is CASSTYRGANSPLHF. The CDR3 region has the DNA TGTGCCAGCAGTACCTACAGGGGCGCAAATTCACCCCTCCACTTT.

The chain links TRBV6-5 to TRBJ1-5; 9 bases match TRBD1. The germline CDR1 and CDR2 sequences are MNHEY and SVGAGI. J was trimmed by 6 bases and V by 5 bases; bases with no gene match: 8. The length of the CDR3 is 15 residues. Here the CDR3 reads CASSPGTGTFQPQHF. CDR3 in DNA: TGTGCCAGCAGTCCAGGGACAGGGACTTTTCAGCCCCAGCATTTT.

This clone appeared a single time. The chain has TRBV5-1 and TRBJ2-5; tentative D call: TRBD1 (5 bases). V lost 0 bases and J 3 bases, leaving 12 bases between the germline ends. Germline CDR1 and CDR2: SGHRS and YFSETQ. The CDR3 has 15 amino acids. The CDR3 reads CASSLGGRFKETQYF. CDR3 bases: TGCGCCAGCAGCTTGGGGGGCAGATTTAAAGAGACCCAGTACTTC.

V usage is TRBV6-4 and J usage is TRBJ1-5; D unclear. This CDR3 contains 14 residues. Germline-derived CDR1 and CDR2 are MRHNA and SNTAGT. V gave up 7 bases and J gave up 3 bases, with 13 bases separating them. The CDR3 coding sequence is TGTGCCAGCAACAGCAGGACCTACAATCAGCCCCAGCATTTT. It codes for CASNSRTYNQPQHF.

The rearrangement uses TRBV18 and TRBJ1-2; D gene uncertain. Germline lookup yields CDR1 KGHSH and CDR2 LQKENI. The V end was cut by 2 bases, the J end by 4 bases, with 11 bases between. The CDR3 runs to 14 residues. The CDR3 DNA reads as TGTGCCAGCTCACCAGGAAGGGAAAGCTATGGCTACACCTTC. Protein product: CASSPGRESYGYTF. Variable domain in full (rest from reference TRBV18 and TRBJ1-2): NAGVMQNPRHLVRRRGQEARLRCSPMKGHSHVYWYRQLPEEGLKFMVYLQKENIIDESGMPKERFSAEFPKEGPSILRIQQVVRGDSAAYFCASSPGRESYGYTFGSGTRLTVV.

The CDR3 sequence is CASSRTSGRTDTQYF. The CDR3 bases are TGTGCCAGCAGTAGGACTAGCGGGAGGACAGATACGCAGTATTTT. The chain has TRBV6-5 and TRBJ2-3; 14 bases line up with TRBD2. The germline V gene has CDR1 MNHEY and CDR2 SVGAGI. V shed 5 bases, J shed 3 bases, and the junction held 1 base outside the gene matches. The CDR3 extends over 15 amino acids.

The CDR3 coding sequence is TGCGCCAGCAGCCCCTACATTGGGACCTCCTATGGCTACACCTTC. Its translation: CASSPYIGTSYGYTF. The chain links TRBV5-1 to TRBJ1-2, with TRBD1 as a possible D gene (5 bases). V was pared by 4 bases and J by 4 bases, with 17 bases between. Germline CDR1 reads SGHRS; CDR2 reads YFSETQ. The CDR3 length is 15 residues.

The chain uses TRBV2 and TRBJ1-1; weak D call: TRBD1 (5 bases). CDR3 size: 14 residues. The germline gives CDR1 SNHLY, CDR2 FYNNEI. V dropped 6 bases and J dropped 2 bases, with 13 bases sitting between them. CDR3 sequence: CASRETAANTEAFF. As DNA, the CDR3 is TGTGCCAGCAGGGAGACAGCGGCCAACACTGAAGCTTTCTTT.

This clone was seen just once. The chain carries TRBV6-6 and TRBJ1-5, with a tentative D call TRBD1 (6 bases). V dropped 4 bases and J dropped 2 bases, with 9 bases sitting between them. CDR1 MNHNY and CDR2 SVGAGI come from the germline V gene (reference sequence). The CDR3 runs to 14 residues. The CDR3 coding sequence is TGTGCCAGCAGTTTTCGGACAGGCAATCAGCCCCAGCATTTT. It specifies CASSFRTGNQPQHF.

This clone was seen just once. The chain is built from TRBV5-1 and TRBJ2-3; the match to TRBD2 covers 11 bases. Germline loops: CDR1 SGHRS, CDR2 YFSETQ. V was pared by 6 bases and J by 0 bases, with 18 bases of the junction left unmatched. The CDR3 runs 20 residues. CDR3: CASTPGLAGGRWLSTDTQYF. CDR3 sequence (DNA): TGCGCCAGCACCCCCGGGCTAGCGGGAGGAAGATGGCTGAGCACAGATACGCAGTATTTT. Together with reference TRBV5-1 and TRBJ2-3, the CDR3 gives the full variable domain: KAGVTQTPRYLIKTRGQQVTLSCSPISGHRSVSWYQQTPGQGLQFLFEYFSETQRNKGNFPGRFSGRQFSNSRSEMNVSTLELGDSALYLCASTPGLAGGRWLSTDTQYFGPGTRLTVL.

This chain links TRBV30 with TRBJ2-1, with a weak D call TRBD2 (5 bases). The CDR3 consists of 15 residues. The ends were cut back, 3 bases at V and 1 base at J, with 13 bases in the middle. The V gene's germline CDR1 is GTSNPN and CDR2 SVGIG (reference sequence). The CDR3 DNA reads as TGTGCCTGGAGCAGCGGTGGTTCATCCTACAATGAGCAGTTCTTC. Translating it yields CAWSSGGSSYNEQFF.

The V call is TRBV19, the J call TRBJ2-1; D assignment may be TRBD1 or TRBD2 (5 bases each). The germline V and J ends were trimmed by 3 bases and 9 bases, with 9 bases remaining between them. The CDR3 spans 12 residues. Germline V gives CDR1 LNHDA, CDR2 SQIVND (reference sequence). The CDR3 nucleotides are TGTGCCAGTAGTATGCCCGGGACTGAGCAGTTCTTC. Amino acid sequence: CASSMPGTEQFF.